This T cell receptor beta chain was sequenced during a study of OX40 agonist ivuxolimab in advanced cancers. Study conclusions and caveats: Average numbers of expanded clones were greater in CD8+ T cells than in CD4+.

Germline CDR1 and CDR2: SGHAT and FQNNGV. Germline trimming cut 5 bases from V and 5 bases from J; bases unmatched to any gene: 12. This CDR3 comprises 16 residues. Of note for this clone: Its target is unknown.

Data came from immunoSEQ multiplex PCR; TCRdb stores just in-frame clones and leaves some out. This table has 60,000 to 65,000 clones, roughly nine tenths appearing once. The sequence derives from an adult with an advanced solid tumor such as melanoma, head and neck, liver or kidney cancer. The V and J genes are TRBV11-2 and TRBJ2-3; 8 nucleotides line up with TRBD2. The sequencing here drew on CD4+ or CD8+ T cells sorted from blood, taken in a trial of the OX40 agonist ivuxolimab. CDR3 sequence reads: CASSPSLSGGQDTQYF. Written as DNA, the CDR3 is TGTGCCAGCAGCCCGTCCCTAAGCGGGGGCCAAGATACGCAGTATTTT.